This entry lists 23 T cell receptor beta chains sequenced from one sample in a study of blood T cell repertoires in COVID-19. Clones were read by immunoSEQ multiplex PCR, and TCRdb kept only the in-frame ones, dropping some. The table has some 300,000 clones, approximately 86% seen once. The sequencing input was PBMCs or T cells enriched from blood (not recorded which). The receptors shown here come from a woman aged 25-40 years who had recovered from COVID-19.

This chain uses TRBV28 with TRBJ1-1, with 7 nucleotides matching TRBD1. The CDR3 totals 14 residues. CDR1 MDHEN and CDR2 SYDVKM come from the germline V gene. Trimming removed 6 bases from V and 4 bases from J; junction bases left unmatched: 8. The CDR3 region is CASRYRGGGTEAFF. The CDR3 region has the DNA TGTGCCAGCAGATACAGGGGTGGAGGCACTGAAGCTTTCTTT.

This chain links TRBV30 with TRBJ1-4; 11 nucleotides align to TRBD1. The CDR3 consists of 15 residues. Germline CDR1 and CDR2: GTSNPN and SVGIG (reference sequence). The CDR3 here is CAFRDRGTWSEKLFF. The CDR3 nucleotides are TGTGCTTTCCGGGACAGGGGGACCTGGAGCGAAAAACTGTTTTTT.

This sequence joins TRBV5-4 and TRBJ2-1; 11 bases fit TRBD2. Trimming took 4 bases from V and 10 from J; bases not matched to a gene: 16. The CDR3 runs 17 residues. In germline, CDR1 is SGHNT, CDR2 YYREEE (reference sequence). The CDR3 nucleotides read TGTGCCAGCAGCGTAGCCCCCCCACTAGCGGGAGCTCAGGAGCAGTTCTTC. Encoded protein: CASSVAPPLAGAQEQFF.

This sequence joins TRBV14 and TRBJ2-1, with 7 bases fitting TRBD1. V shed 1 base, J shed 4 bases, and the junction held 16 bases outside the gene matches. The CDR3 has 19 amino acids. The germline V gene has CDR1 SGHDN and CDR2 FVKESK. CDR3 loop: CASSQGRTSGTAIYNEQFF. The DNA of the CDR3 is TGTGCCAGCAGCCAAGGTCGGACGTCCGGGACAGCTATATACAATGAGCAGTTCTTC.

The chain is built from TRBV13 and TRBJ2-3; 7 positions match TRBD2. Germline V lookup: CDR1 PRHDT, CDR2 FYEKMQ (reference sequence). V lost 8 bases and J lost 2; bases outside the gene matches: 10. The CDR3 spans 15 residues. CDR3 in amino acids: CASGAGAGPTDTQYF. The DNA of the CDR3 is TGTGCCAGCGGGGCCGGAGCGGGGCCCACAGATACGCAGTATTTT.

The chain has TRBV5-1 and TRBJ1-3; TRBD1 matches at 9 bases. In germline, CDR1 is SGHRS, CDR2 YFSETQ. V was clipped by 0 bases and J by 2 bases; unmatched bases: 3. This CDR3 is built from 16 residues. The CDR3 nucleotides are TGCGCCAGCAGCTTGGAAGGGACAGGGACTGGAAACACCATATATTTT. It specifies CASSLEGTGTGNTIYF.

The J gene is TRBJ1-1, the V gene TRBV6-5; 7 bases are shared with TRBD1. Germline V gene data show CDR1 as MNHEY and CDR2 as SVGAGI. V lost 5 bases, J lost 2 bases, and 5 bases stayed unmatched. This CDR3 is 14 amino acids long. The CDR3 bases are TGTGCCAGCAGTAGACCAGGGGGAAACACTGAAGCTTTCTTT. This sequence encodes CASSRPGGNTEAFF.

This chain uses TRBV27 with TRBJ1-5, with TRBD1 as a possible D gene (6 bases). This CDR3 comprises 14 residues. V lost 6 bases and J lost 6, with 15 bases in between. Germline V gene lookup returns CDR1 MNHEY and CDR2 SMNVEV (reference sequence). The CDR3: CASRPRGFSQPQHF. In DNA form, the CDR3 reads TGTGCCAGCAGGCCGAGGGGGTTTAGTCAGCCCCAGCATTTT.

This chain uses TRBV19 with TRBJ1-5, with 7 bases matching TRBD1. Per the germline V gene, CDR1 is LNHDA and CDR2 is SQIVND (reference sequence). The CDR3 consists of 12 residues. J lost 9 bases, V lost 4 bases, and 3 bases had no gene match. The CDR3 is CASSTGGGPQHF. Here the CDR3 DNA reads TGTGCCAGTAGTACAGGGGGAGGGCCCCAGCATTTT.

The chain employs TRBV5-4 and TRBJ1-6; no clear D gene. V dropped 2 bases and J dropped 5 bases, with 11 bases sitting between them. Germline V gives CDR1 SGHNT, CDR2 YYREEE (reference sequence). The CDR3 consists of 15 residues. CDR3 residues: CASSLGTVDNSPLHF. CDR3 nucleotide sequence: TGTGCCAGCAGCTTAGGAACAGTAGATAATTCACCCCTCCACTTT.

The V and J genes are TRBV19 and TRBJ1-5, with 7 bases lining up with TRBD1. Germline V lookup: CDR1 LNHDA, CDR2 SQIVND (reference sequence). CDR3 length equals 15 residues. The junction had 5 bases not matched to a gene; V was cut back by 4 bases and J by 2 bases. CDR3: CASSSDRVGNQPQHF. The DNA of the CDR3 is TGTGCCAGTAGTAGTGACAGGGTAGGCAATCAGCCCCAGCATTTT.

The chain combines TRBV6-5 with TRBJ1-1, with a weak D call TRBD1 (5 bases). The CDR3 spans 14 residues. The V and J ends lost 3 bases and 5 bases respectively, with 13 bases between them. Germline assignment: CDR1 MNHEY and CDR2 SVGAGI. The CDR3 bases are TGTGCCAGCAGTTATGGGGCAGGGAGGACTGAAGCTTTCTTT. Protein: CASSYGAGRTEAFF.

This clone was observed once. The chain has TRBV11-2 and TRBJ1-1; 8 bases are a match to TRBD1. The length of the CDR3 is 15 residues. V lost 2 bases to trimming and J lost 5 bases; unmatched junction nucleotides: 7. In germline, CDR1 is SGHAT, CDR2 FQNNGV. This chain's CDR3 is CASSLQFTGGTEAFF. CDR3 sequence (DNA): TGTGCCAGCAGCTTACAATTTACAGGGGGAACTGAAGCTTTCTTT.

For the CDR3, the DNA is TGCGCCAGCAGCCAAGATCTGCGATACGAGCAGTACTTC. Amino acid sequence: CASSQDLRYEQYF. The rearrangement links TRBV4-3 to TRBJ2-7, with D unclear. Germline lookup yields CDR1 LGHNA and CDR2 YSLEER. Trimming pared 0 bases from V and 4 bases from J, leaving 7 bases between. CDR3 length: 13 residues.

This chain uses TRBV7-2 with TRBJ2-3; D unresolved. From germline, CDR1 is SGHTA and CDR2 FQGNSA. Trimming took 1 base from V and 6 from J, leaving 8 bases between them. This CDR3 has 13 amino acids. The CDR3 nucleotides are TGTGCCAGCAGCTTAGATTTCGGGGATACGCAGTATTTT. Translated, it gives CASSLDFGDTQYF.

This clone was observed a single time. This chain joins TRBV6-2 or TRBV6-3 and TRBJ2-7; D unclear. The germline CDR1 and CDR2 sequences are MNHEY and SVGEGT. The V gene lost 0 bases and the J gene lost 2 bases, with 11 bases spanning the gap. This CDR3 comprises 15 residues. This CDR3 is CASSYSELPPYEQYF. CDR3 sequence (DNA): TGTGCCAGCAGTTACTCTGAACTCCCTCCCTACGAGCAGTACTTC.

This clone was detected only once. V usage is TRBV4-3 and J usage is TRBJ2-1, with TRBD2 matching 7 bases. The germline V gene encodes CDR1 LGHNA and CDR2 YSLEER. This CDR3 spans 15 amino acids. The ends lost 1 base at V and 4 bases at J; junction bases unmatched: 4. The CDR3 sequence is CASSQGGGVYNEQFF. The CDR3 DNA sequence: TGCGCCAGCAGCCAAGGTGGGGGGGTGTACAATGAGCAGTTCTTC.

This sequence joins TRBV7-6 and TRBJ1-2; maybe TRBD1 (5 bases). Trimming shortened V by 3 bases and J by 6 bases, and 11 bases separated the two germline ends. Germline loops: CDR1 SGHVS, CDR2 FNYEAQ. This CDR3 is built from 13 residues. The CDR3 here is CASSLGRDHGYTF. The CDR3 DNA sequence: TGTGCCAGCAGCTTGGGCAGGGATCATGGCTACACCTTC.

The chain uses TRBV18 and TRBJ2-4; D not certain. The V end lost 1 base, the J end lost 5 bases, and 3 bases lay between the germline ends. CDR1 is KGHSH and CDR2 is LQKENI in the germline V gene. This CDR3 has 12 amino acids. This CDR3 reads CASSPRENIQYF. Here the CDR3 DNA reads TGTGCCAGCTCACCACGAGAAAACATTCAGTACTTC.

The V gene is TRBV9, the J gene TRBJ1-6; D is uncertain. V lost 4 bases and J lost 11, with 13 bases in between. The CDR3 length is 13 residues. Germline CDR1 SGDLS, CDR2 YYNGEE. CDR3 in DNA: TGTGCCAGCAGCTTGACGGGGTTTACACCCCTCCACTTT. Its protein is CASSLTGFTPLHF.

The CDR3 region has the DNA TGTGCCAGCATTCTGGGCGGGAGCACAGATACGCAGTATTTT. Its protein product is CASILGGSTDTQYF. V and J are TRBV7-9 and TRBJ2-3; weak D call: TRBD2 (5 bases). The germline V gene has CDR1 SEHNR and CDR2 FQNEAQ (reference sequence). This CDR3 is built from 14 residues. V was shortened by 7 bases and J by 0 bases, with 11 bases between the two germline ends.

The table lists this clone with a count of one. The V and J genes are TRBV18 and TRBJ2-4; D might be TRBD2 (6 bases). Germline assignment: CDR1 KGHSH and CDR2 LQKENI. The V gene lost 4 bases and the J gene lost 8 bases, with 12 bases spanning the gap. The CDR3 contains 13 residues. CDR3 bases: TGTGCCAGCTCACGGGGAGGAGAGGACATTCAGTACTTC. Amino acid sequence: CASSRGGEDIQYF.

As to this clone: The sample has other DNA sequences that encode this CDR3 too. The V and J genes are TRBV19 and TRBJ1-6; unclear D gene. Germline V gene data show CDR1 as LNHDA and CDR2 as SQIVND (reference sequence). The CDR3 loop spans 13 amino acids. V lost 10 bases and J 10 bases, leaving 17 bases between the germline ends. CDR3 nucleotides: TGTGCCACTCAACCCTCTCTGGGCTCACCCCTCCACTTT. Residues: CATQPSLGSPLHF.